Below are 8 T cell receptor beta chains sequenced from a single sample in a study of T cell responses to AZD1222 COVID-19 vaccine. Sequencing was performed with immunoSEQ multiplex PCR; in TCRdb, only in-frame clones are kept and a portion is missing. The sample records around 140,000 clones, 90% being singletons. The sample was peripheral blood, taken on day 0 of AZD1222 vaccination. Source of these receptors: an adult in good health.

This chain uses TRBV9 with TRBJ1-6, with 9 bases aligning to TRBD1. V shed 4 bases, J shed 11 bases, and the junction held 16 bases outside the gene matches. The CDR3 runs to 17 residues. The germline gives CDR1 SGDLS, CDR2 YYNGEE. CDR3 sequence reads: CASSPSGQGPPGAPLHF. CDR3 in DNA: TGTGCCAGCAGCCCATCAGGACAGGGGCCCCCAGGGGCACCCCTCCACTTT.

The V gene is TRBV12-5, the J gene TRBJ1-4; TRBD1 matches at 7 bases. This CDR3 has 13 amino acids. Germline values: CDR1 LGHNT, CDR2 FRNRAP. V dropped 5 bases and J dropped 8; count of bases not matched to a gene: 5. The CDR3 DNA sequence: TGTGCTAGTGGTCCCGGACAGGAAGAAAAACTGTTTTTT. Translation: CASGPGQEEKLFF.

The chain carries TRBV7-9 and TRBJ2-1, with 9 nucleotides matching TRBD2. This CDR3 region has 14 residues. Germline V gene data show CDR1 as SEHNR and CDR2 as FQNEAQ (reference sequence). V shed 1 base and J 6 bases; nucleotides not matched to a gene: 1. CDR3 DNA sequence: TGTGCCAGCAGCTTAGAACTAGCGGGCAATGAGCAGTTCTTC. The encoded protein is CASSLELAGNEQFF. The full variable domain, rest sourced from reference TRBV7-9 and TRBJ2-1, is DTGVSQNPRHKITKRGQNVTFRCDPISEHNRLYWYRQTLGQGPEFLTYFQNEAQLEKSRLLSDRFSAERPKGSFSTLEIQRTEQGDSAMYLCASSLELAGNEQFFGPGTRLTVL.

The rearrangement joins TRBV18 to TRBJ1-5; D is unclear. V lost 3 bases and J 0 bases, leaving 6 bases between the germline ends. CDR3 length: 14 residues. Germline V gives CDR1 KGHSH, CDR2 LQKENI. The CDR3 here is CASSPEYSNQPQHF. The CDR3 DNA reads TGTGCCAGCTCACCGGAATATAGCAATCAGCCCCAGCATTTT.

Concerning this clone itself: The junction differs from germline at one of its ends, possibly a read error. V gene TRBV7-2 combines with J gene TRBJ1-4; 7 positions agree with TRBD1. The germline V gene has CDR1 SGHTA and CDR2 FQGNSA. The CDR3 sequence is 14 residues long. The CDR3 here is CAGSFGTANEKLFF. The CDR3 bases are TGTGCCGGCAGCTTCGGGACAGCGAATGAAAAACTGTTTTTT.

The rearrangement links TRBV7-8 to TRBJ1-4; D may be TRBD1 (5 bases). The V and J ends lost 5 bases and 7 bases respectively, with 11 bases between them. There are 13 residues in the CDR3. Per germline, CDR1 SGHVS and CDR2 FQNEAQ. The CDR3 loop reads CASSSRELEKLFF. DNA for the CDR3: TGTGCCAGCAGCAGCAGGGAACTTGAAAAACTGTTTTTT.

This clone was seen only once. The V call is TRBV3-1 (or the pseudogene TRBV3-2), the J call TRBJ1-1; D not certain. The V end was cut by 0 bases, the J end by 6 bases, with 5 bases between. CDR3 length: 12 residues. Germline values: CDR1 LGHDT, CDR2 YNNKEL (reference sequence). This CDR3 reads CASSQEWSEAFF. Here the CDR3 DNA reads TGTGCCAGCAGCCAAGAATGGTCTGAAGCTTTCTTT.

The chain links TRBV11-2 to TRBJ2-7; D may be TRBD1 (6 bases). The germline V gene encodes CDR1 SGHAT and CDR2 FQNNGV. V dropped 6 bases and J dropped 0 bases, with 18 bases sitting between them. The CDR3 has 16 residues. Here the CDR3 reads CASRWTAGPSSYEQYF. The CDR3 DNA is TGTGCCAGCAGATGGACAGCTGGTCCTAGCTCCTACGAGCAGTACTTC.